The 20 T cell receptor beta chains below all came from one sample that was sequenced in a study of OX40 agonist ivuxolimab in advanced cancers. The data were produced by immunoSEQ multiplex PCR, yet TCRdb's version contains in-frame clones alone and is incomplete. This table holds roughly 50,000 clones, around 80% found once. Material: CD4+ or CD8+ T cells sorted from blood, obtained in a trial of the OX40 agonist ivuxolimab. These receptors were taken from an adult with an advanced solid tumor such as melanoma, head and neck, liver or kidney cancer.

The table lists this clone with a few counts. J is TRBJ1-1 and V is TRBV5-4; D not certain. The CDR3 sequence is 15 residues long. Germline V gives CDR1 SGHNT, CDR2 YYREEE (reference sequence). V lost 3 bases to trimming and J lost 5 bases, with 17 bases between them. CDR3 sequence: CASSSHSGVRTEAFF. The CDR3, as DNA: TGTGCCAGCAGCTCTCATAGCGGGGTCCGGACTGAAGCTTTCTTT.

The chain carries TRBV27 and TRBJ1-1, with D possibly being TRBD1 (5 bases). The CDR3 runs to 14 residues. Trimming took off 6 bases at V and 11 bases at J, with 22 bases between the two ends. CDR1 is MNHEY and CDR2 is SMNVEV in the germline V gene (reference sequence). CDR3 bases: TGTGCCAGCAGAGGATGGCGACCCGGCGCAGGGGCTTTCTTT. Protein sequence: CASRGWRPGAGAFF.

The chain recombines TRBV5-4 with TRBJ2-7, with 13 positions matching TRBD2. V lost 4 bases to trimming and J lost 1 base; unmatched junction nucleotides: 2. Per the germline V gene, CDR1 is SGHNT and CDR2 is YYREEE (reference sequence). This CDR3 has 15 amino acids. The CDR3 sequence is CASSLGLAGSYEQYF. CDR3 coding DNA: TGTGCCAGCAGCCTGGGACTAGCGGGGTCCTACGAGCAGTACTTC.

V is TRBV5-5 and J is TRBJ1-3, with no clear D. Trimming removed 0 bases from V and 0 bases from J, with 13 bases in between. Germline values: CDR1 SGHKS, CDR2 YYEKEE (reference sequence). The CDR3 spans 17 residues. This chain's CDR3 is CASSLDGSINSGNTIYF. DNA of the CDR3: TGTGCCAGCAGCTTGGACGGCTCCATCAACTCTGGAAACACCATATATTTT.

V gene TRBV5-4 combines with J gene TRBJ1-1, with D unclear. This CDR3 has 11 residues. From germline, CDR1 is SGHNT and CDR2 YYREEE (reference sequence). With 2 bases removed from V and 7 bases from J, the gap between germline ends came to 6 bases. CDR3 DNA: TGTGCCAGCAGCTTTAATAATGAAGCTTTCTTT. Translation gives CASSFNNEAFF.

The rearrangement links TRBV28 to TRBJ2-1; tentatively, D is TRBD1 (5 bases). The CDR3 totals 15 residues. Between the trimmed V and J ends, which lost 5 bases and 0 bases, there was a span of 11 bases. Germline-derived CDR1 and CDR2 are MDHEN and SYDVKM. CDR3 coding DNA: TGTGCCAGCAGTGAATGGACAAGCTCCTACAATGAGCAGTTCTTC. This encodes CASSEWTSSYNEQFF.

The rearrangement uses TRBV9 and TRBJ2-1; 7 nucleotides align to TRBD2. CDR3 length equals 13 residues. Germline CDR1 SGDLS, CDR2 YYNGEE. V lost 0 bases and J lost 7; bases outside the gene matches: 1. The chain's CDR3 is CASSVGRENEQFF. In DNA form, the CDR3 reads TGTGCCAGCAGCGTAGGGCGGGAGAATGAGCAGTTCTTC.

V gene TRBV10-1 combines with J gene TRBJ2-3; D is perhaps TRBD1 (6 bases). Deletions cut 5 bases from V and 5 bases from J, with 8 bases between. The CDR3 totals 12 residues. The germline V gene has CDR1 WNHNN and CDR2 SYGVQD (reference sequence). The CDR3 is CASSLQGDTQYF. As DNA, the CDR3 is TGCGCCAGCAGTCTACAGGGAGATACGCAGTATTTT.

This clone occurred a few times. This chain joins TRBV4-2 and TRBJ1-5; 9 bases are shared with TRBD1. Losses at the gene ends were 0 bases for V and 1 base for J; bases not matched to a gene: 1. CDR1 is LGHNA, CDR2 YNFKEQ, per germline. The length of the CDR3 is 16 residues. DNA of the CDR3: TGTGCCAGCAGCCAAGAGGGACAGGGAAGCAATCAGCCCCAGCATTTT. Residues: CASSQEGQGSNQPQHF.

The rearrangement joins TRBV22-1 to TRBJ2-6. TRBV22-1 counts as a pseudogene. This CDR3 contains 17 residues. The CDR3 reads CPGRLAREQSRANVLTF. CDR3 bases: TGTCCTGGGAGGCTTGCGCGCGAACAAAGTCGGGCCAACGTCCTGACTTTC.

Here the CDR3 reads CASSVDSGFEETQYF. In DNA form, the CDR3 reads TGTGCCAGCAGCGTAGATTCCGGGTTCGAAGAGACCCAGTACTTC. This chain connects TRBV9 to TRBJ2-5; D not certain. Trimming pared 0 bases from V and 3 bases from J, leaving 12 bases between. Germline V gene sequence: CDR1 SGDLS, CDR2 YYNGEE. The CDR3 loop spans 15 amino acids.

The sample holds one count of this clone. The chain carries TRBV19 and TRBJ1-1; TRBD1 matches 8 bases. CDR1 and CDR2 from the germline V gene are LNHDA and SQIVND (reference sequence). CDR3 length: 19 residues. J gave up 0 bases and V 3 bases, and 15 bases lay outside the gene matches. CDR3 nucleotides: TGTGCCAGTAGTATTCGCACCGGGACAGGACGGTTCATGAACACTGAAGCTTTCTTT. Its translation is CASSIRTGTGRFMNTEAFF.

The chain uses TRBV27 and TRBJ2-1; a possible D gene is TRBD1 (6 bases). Trimming left V 4 bases short and J 1 base short, with 14 bases between. CDR1 MNHEY and CDR2 SMNVEV come from the germline V gene (reference sequence). The CDR3 contains 16 residues. For the CDR3, the DNA is TGTGCCAGCAGTTCCCTGAGGGGGATGTCCTACAATGAGCAGTTCTTC. This codes for CASSSLRGMSYNEQFF.

The gene calls are TRBV29-1 and TRBJ2-7; 10 bases map to TRBD1. Trimming removed 5 bases from V and 3 bases from J; junction bases left unmatched: 25. There are 20 residues in the CDR3. The germline gives CDR1 SQVTM, CDR2 ANQGSEA. CDR3 loop: CSVREGQGSKPGGFLYEQYF. As DNA, the CDR3 is TGCAGCGTTCGAGAGGGACAGGGGTCTAAACCGGGAGGGTTCCTCTACGAGCAGTACTTC.

V is TRBV7-2 and J is TRBJ1-2; the D is unclear. Trimming removed 4 bases at V and 5 bases at J, with 17 bases between. Germline lookup yields CDR1 SGHTA and CDR2 FQGNSA. The CDR3 covers 15 residues. This CDR3 reads CASSSSYGVDYGYTF. The CDR3 DNA reads TGTGCCAGCAGCTCCTCCTATGGGGTGGATTATGGCTACACCTTC. The entire variable domain, with the rest obtained from reference TRBV7-2 and TRBJ1-2, is as follows: GAGVSQSPSNKVTEKGKDVELRCDPISGHTALYWYRQSLGQGLEFLIYFQGNSAPDKSGLPSDRFSAERTGGSVSTLTIQRTQQEDSAVYLCASSSSYGVDYGYTFGSGTRLTVV.

The count of this clone is one. The rearrangement links TRBV7-2 to TRBJ2-5; TRBD2 matches at 11 bases. Losses at the gene ends were 5 bases for V and 1 base for J; bases not matched to a gene: 3. This CDR3 region has 15 residues. CDR1 SGHTA and CDR2 FQGNSA come from the germline V gene. CDR3 DNA sequence: TGTGCCAGCAGCCCCGGACTAGCGGGCCAAGAGACCCAGTACTTC. Amino acid sequence: CASSPGLAGQETQYF.

J is TRBJ1-1 and V is TRBV30; D gene unclear. The CDR3 is 17 residues long. V gave up 0 bases and J gave up 0 bases, with 17 bases separating them. Per germline, CDR1 GTSNPN and CDR2 SVGIG (reference sequence). This CDR3 is CAWSVEGPLGMNTEAFF. The CDR3 DNA sequence: TGTGCCTGGAGTGTAGAGGGTCCACTCGGCATGAACACTGAAGCTTTCTTT.

This rearrangement joins TRBV6-1 to TRBJ2-1; 9 bases fit TRBD1. The CDR3 consists of 15 residues. CDR1 is MNHNS, CDR2 SASEGT, per germline. V lost 6 bases to trimming and J lost 4 bases; unmatched junction nucleotides: 7. The CDR3 region is CASRAGTGTYNEQFF. The CDR3 DNA reads as TGTGCCAGCAGGGCCGGGACAGGGACGTACAATGAGCAGTTCTTC.

The sample holds a few counts of this clone. The rearrangement joins TRBV28 to TRBJ2-7, with TRBD1 identical over 8 bases. There are 14 residues in the CDR3. V lost 5 bases, J lost 6 bases, and 9 bases stayed unmatched. Germline CDR1 MDHEN, CDR2 SYDVKM. The CDR3 DNA reads as TGTGCCAGCAGTGCCCGGACAGGGCCTCGCGAGCAGTACGTC. As protein: CASSARTGPREQYV.

The V and J genes are TRBV5-1 and TRBJ1-1, with no clear D. The V gene's germline CDR1 is SGHRS and CDR2 YFSETQ. The CDR3 spans 15 residues. V was shortened by 0 bases and J by 3 bases, with 12 bases between the two germline ends. The CDR3 DNA sequence: TGCGCCAGCAGCTTGGGCGGGGTTTCGGACACTGAAGCTTTCTTT. Translated, it gives CASSLGGVSDTEAFF. Full variable domain (rest looked up from reference TRBV5-1 and TRBJ1-1): KAGVTQTPRYLIKTRGQQVTLSCSPISGHRSVSWYQQTPGQGLQFLFEYFSETQRNKGNFPGRFSGRQFSNSRSEMNVSTLELGDSALYLCASSLGGVSDTEAFFGQGTRLTVV.